In this sample, the clone carrying this TCR beta chain turned up once. Only in-frame clones appear in the TCRdb table, and some are missing; sequencing was by immunoSEQ multiplex PCR. The table lists roughly 280,000 clones, 91% of them singletons. The data belong to a study of blood T cell repertoires in COVID-19. Overall study context: The study drew acute and convalescent COVID-19 samples from the United States, Italy and Spain.

The sequence was collected from a man aged 40-49 years who had been exposed to COVID-19. The material sequenced was PBMCs or T cells enriched from blood (not recorded which).

CDR3 sequence reads: CASNKEGRRTEAFF. The CDR3 nucleotides are TGTGCCAGCAACAAGGAGGGGAGGAGGACTGAAGCTTTCTTT. This chain joins TRBV7-8 and TRBJ1-1, with a tentative D call TRBD1 (5 bases). Germline loops: CDR1 SGHVS, CDR2 FQNEAQ. This CDR3 has 14 amino acids. Trimming took off 7 bases at V and 5 bases at J, with 17 bases between the two ends.